This paragraph reports one TCR beta chain. What it recognizes is unknown. V shed 7 bases and J shed 3 bases, with 11 bases lying between them. The V gene's germline CDR1 is SGHAT and CDR2 FQNNGV. The CDR3 runs 13 residues. As every portion of the isolated RNA was reverse transcribed, the sequencing read expressed TCRB transcripts. TCRdb's copy holds only in-frame clones and misses some; the assay was immunoSEQ multiplex PCR. Of about 110,000 clones listed, around 40% were seen once; the top ten hold about 0.07%. This record belongs to a study of beta chain features in type 1 diabetes. Regarding the study as a whole: Any role of HLA type in TCRB rearrangement remained unresolved here. High-TCR-expressing cells could be over-represented by cDNA sequencing. TCRB CDR3s from Type 1 diabetes patients were moderately but significantly shorter in all four CD4+ subsets.

The sample taken for sequencing was stem cell memory CD4+ T cells from blood. This chain uses TRBV11-2 with TRBJ2-3, with a possible D match to TRBD2 (5 bases). The TCR comes from a woman under 30 in good health. CDR3 nucleotides: TGTGCCAGCACCCCCTGGGAGACAGATACGCAGTATTTT. Its translation: CASTPWETDTQYF.